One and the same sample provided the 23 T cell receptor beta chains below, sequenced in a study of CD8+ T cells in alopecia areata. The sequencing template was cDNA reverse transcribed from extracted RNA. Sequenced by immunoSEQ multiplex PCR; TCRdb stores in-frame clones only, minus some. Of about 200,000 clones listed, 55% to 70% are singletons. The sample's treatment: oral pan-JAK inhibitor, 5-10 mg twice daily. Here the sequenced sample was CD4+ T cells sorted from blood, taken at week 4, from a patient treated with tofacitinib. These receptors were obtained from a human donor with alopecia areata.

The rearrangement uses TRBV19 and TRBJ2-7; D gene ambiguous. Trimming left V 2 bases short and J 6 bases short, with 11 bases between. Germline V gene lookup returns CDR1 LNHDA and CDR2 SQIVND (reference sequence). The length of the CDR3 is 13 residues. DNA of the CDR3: TGTGCCAGTAGTATATCCCTGCTTGGCGAGCAGTACTTC. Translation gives CASSISLLGEQYF. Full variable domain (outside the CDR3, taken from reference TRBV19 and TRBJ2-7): DGGITQSPKYLFRKEGQNVTLSCEQNLNHDAMYWYRQDPGQGLRLIYYSQIVNDFQKGDIAEGYSVSREKKESFPLTVTSAQKNPTAFYLCASSISLLGEQYFGPGTRLTVT.

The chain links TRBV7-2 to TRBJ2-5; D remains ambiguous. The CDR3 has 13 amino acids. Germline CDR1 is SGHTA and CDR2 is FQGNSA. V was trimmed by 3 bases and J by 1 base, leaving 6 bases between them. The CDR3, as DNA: TGTGCCAGCAGCTTGGGTAGCCAAGAGACCCAGTACTTC. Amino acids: CASSLGSQETQYF.

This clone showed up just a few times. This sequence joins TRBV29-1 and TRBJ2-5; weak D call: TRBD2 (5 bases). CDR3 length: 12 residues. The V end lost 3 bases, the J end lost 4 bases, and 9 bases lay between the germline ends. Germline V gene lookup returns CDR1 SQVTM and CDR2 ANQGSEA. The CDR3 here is CSVERDGETQYF. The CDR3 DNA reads TGCAGCGTTGAGAGGGATGGAGAGACCCAGTACTTC.

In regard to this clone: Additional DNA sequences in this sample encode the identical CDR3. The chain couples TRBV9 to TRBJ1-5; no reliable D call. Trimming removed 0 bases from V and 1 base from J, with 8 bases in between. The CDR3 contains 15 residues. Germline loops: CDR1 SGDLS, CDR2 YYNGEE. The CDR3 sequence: CASSVEGLSNQPQHF. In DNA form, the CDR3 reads TGTGCCAGCAGCGTAGAGGGTTTGAGCAATCAGCCCCAGCATTTT.

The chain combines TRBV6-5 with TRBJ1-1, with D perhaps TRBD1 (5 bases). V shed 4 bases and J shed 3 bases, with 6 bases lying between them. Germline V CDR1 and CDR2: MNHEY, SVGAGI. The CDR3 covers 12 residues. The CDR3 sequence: CASSSTDTEAFF. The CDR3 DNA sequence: TGTGCCAGCAGTTCGACAGACACTGAAGCTTTCTTT.

CDR3 loop: CSVRTGGSNQPQHF. CDR3 DNA: TGCAGCGTCAGGACCGGGGGAAGCAATCAGCCCCAGCATTTT. The V and J genes are TRBV29-1 and TRBJ1-5; perhaps TRBD1 as D (5 bases). Between the trimmed V and J ends, which lost 6 bases and 1 base, there was a span of 13 bases. CDR3 size: 14 residues. The germline V gene encodes CDR1 SQVTM and CDR2 ANQGSEA.

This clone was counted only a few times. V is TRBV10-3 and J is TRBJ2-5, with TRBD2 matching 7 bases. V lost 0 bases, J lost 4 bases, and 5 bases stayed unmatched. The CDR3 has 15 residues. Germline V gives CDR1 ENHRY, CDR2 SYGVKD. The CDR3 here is CAISESGGWRETQYF. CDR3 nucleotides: TGTGCCATCAGTGAGTCGGGAGGGTGGAGAGAGACCCAGTACTTC.

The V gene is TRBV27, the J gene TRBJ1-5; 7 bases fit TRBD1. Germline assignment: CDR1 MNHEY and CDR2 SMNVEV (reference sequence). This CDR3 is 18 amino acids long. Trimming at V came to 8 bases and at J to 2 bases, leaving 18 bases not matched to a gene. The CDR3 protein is CASAYTSRWDSGNQPQHF. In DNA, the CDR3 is TGTGCCAGCGCCTATACTTCGAGGTGGGACAGTGGCAATCAGCCCCAGCATTTT.

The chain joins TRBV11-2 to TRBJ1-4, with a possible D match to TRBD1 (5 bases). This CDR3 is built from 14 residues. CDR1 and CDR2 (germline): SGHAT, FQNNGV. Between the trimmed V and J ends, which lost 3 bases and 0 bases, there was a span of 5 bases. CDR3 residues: CASSLTATNEKLFF. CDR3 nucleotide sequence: TGTGCCAGCAGCTTGACAGCAACTAATGAAAAACTGTTTTTT.

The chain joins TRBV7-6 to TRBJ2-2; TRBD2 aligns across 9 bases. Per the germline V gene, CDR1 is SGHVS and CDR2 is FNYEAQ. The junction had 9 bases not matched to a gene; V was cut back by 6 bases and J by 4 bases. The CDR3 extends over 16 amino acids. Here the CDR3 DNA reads TGTGCCAGCAGGCAGGCGGGGGGGCCGGGCACCGGGGAGCTGTTTTTT. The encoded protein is CASRQAGGPGTGELFF.

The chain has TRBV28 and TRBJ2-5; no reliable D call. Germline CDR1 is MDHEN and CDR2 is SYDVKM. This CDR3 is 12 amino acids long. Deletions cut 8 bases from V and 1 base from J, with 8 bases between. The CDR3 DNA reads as TGTGCCAGCGGAGTGCTCCAAGAGACCCAGTACTTC. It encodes CASGVLQETQYF.

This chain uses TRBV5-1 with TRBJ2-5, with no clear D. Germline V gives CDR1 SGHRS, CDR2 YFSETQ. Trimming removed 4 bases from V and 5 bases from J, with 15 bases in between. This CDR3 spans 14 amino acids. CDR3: CASSPQTLGETQYF. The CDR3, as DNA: TGCGCCAGCAGCCCTCAGACCCTCGGGGAGACCCAGTACTTC.

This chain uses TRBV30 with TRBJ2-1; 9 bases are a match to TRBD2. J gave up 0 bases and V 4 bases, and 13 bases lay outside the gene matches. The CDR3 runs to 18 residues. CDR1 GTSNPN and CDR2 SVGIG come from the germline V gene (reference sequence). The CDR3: CAWTRGGGALSSYNEQFF. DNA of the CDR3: TGTGCCTGGACCCGCGGCGGGGGGGCCCTAAGCTCCTACAATGAGCAGTTCTTC.

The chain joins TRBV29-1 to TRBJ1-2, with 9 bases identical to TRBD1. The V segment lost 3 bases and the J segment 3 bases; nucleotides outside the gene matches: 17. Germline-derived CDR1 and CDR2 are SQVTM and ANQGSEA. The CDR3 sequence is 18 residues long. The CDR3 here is CSVETLGQGNEGYYGYTF. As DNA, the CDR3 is TGCAGCGTTGAGACCTTAGGACAGGGGAACGAGGGGTACTATGGCTACACCTTC.

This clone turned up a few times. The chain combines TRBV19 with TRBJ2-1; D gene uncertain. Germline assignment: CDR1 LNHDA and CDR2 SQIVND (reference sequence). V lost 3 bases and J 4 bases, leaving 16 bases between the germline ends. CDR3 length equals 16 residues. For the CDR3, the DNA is TGTGCCAGTAGTATGCTTCAGCCCGGACCTTACAATGAGCAGTTCTTC. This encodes CASSMLQPGPYNEQFF.

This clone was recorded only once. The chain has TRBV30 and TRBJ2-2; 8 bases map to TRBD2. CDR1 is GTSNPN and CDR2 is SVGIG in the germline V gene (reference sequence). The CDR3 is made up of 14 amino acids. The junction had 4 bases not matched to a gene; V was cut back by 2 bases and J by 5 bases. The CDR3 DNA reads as TGTGCCTGGAGTCGCGGGGGGTTTACCGGGGAGCTGTTTTTT. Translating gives CAWSRGGFTGELFF.

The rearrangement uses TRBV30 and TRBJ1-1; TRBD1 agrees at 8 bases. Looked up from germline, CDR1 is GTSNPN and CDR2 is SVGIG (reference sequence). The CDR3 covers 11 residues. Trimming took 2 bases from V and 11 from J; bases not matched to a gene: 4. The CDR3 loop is CAWSTRDRAFF. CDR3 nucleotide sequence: TGTGCCTGGAGTACCCGGGACAGGGCTTTCTTT.

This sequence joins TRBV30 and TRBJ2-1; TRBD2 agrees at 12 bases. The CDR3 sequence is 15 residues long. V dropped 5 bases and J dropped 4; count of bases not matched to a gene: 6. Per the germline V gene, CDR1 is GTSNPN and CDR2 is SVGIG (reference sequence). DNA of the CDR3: TGTGCCTGGTTACTAGCGGGGGGCGGATACAATGAGCAGTTCTTC. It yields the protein CAWLLAGGGYNEQFF.

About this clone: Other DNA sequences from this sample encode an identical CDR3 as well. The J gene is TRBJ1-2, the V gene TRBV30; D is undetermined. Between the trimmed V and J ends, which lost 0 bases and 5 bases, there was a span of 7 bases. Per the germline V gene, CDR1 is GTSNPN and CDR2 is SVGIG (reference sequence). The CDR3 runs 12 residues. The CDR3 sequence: CAWSVSGYGYTF. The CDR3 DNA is TGTGCCTGGAGTGTTTCGGGTTATGGCTACACCTTC.

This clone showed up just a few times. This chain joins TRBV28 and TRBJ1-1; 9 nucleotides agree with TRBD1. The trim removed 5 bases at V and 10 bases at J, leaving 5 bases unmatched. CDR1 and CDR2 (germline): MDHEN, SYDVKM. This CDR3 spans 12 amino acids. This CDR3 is CASSLGQGTAFF. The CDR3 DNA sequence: TGTGCCAGCAGTCTGGGACAGGGAACAGCTTTCTTT.

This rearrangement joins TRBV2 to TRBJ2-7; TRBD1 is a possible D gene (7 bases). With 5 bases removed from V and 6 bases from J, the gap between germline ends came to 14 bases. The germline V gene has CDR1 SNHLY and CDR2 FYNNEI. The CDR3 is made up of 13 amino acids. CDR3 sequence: CASSTGQGGEQYF. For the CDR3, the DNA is TGTGCCAGCAGTACAGGGCAGGGGGGCGAGCAGTACTTC.

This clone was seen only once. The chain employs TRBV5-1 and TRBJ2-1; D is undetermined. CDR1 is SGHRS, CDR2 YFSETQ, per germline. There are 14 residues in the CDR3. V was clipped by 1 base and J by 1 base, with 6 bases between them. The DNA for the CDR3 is TGCGCCAGCAGCTTGTCACAGTCCTACAATGAGCAGTTCTTC. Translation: CASSLSQSYNEQFF. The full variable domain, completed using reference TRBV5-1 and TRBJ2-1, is KAGVTQTPRYLIKTRGQQVTLSCSPISGHRSVSWYQQTPGQGLQFLFEYFSETQRNKGNFPGRFSGRQFSNSRSEMNVSTLELGDSALYLCASSLSQSYNEQFFGPGTRLTVL.

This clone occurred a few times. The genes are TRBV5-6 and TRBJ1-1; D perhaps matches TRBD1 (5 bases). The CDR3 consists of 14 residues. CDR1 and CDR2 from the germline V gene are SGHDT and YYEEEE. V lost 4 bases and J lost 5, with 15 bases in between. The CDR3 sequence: CASSEGPTWTEAFF. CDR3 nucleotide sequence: TGTGCCAGCAGCGAGGGACCAACCTGGACTGAAGCTTTCTTT.